This T cell receptor (beta chain) was obtained from a study of T cells in Graves' hyperthyroidism and ophthalmopathy. The length of the CDR3 is 16 residues. Germline V lookup: CDR1 MGHRA, CDR2 YSYEKL. Germline trimming cut 3 bases from V and 5 bases from J; bases unmatched to any gene: 9. Concerning this clonotype: Its antigen is unidentified.

Researchers took RNA transcripts and amplified the TCR beta CDR3 regions from them. With the HTBI primer set, the TCR CDR3 went through a first round of RT-PCR. TCRdb fed the multiplex PCR reads into MiXCR, producing one record per CDR3 protein. Of about 400,000 distinct CDR3 sequences in the sample, over 11% are singletons; the top ten hold 25% to 30%. Duration under 3 months, a NOSPECS grade of at least 4, and a Clinical Activity Score of at least 3 characterized the ophthalmopathy patients. General study findings and limits: Researchers report that a 13 V-J model separated ophthalmopathy from stable hyperthyroidism. Most thyroid clonotypes expanded above 0.001 were also detected in blood.

The chain couples TRBV4-1 to TRBJ2-2; 7 nucleotides align to TRBD2. This TCR derives from a man aged 45 to 65 with Graves' ophthalmopathy. The sample consisted of blood. The CDR3 sequence is CASSHVGLVGTGELFF. In DNA, the CDR3 is TGCGCCAGCAGCCACGTAGGACTAGTTGGTACCGGGGAGCTGTTTTTT.